This TCR beta chain was sequenced for a study of blood T cell repertoires in COVID-19. In the authors' workflow: Quantification of nucleated cells was approximated via reference gene primer amplification. Profiling relied on immunoSEQ multiplex PCR, and the TCRdb table lists in-frame clones only, not all of them. V, J and clone size were drawn from that table, and D and trimming were deduced from the DNA. This sample has some 90,000 clones, with about 80% found just once. The sequencing input was peripheral blood. The receptor was isolated from a woman between 65 and 79 years old with acute or convalescent COVID-19.

CDR3 amino acids: CASSNVTSGRAREQFF. The CDR3 DNA is TGTGCCAGCAGCAACGTGACTAGCGGGAGGGCCCGTGAGCAGTTCTTC. V is TRBV21-1 and J is TRBJ2-1; whether TRBD2, the table's D call, matches the DNA was not checked. TRBV21-1 is flagged as a pseudogene. The CDR3 sequence is 16 residues long.